This entry lists 32 T cell receptor beta chains sequenced from one sample in a study of blood T cell repertoires in COVID-19 (TCRdb year 2020). The method behind the library was the immunoSEQ multiplex PCR assay. TCRdb took this table from immuneACCESS and kept in-frame rearrangements with V and J called. Such tables lack part of the clones; where checked against another copy, unresolved V genes explain under half of the gap, and the rest is unexplained. The table for this sample lists 90,000 to 120,000 clones; roughly 90% of them were counted only once. The ten largest clones capture 5% to 6.5% of the sample. The sample taken for sequencing was peripheral blood. These receptors originate from a human donor in a cohort sampled during active COVID-19.

The V call is TRBV18, the J call TRBJ1-2, with D unclear. V shed 3 bases and J shed 3 bases, with 8 bases lying between them. The CDR3 loop spans 13 amino acids. Germline V CDR1 and CDR2: KGHSH, LQKENI. CDR3 residues: CASSPNGDYGYTF. Written as DNA, the CDR3 is TGTGCCAGCTCACCTAACGGAGACTATGGCTACACCTTC.

This chain joins TRBV9 and TRBJ2-1; 8 nucleotides agree with TRBD2. The CDR3 has 14 residues. The J segment lost 8 bases and the V segment lost 0 bases, leaving 4 bases of the junction unmatched. The germline CDR1 and CDR2 sequences are SGDLS and YYNGEE. CDR3 sequence: CASSVAGGPYEQFF. The CDR3 region has the DNA TGTGCCAGCAGCGTAGCGGGGGGGCCGTATGAGCAGTTCTTC. Full variable domain (rest looked up from reference TRBV9 and TRBJ2-1): DSGVTQTPKHLITATGQRVTLRCSPRSGDLSVYWYQQSLDQGLQFLIQYYNGEERAKGNILERFSAQQFPDLHSELNLSSLELGDSALYFCASSVAGGPYEQFFGPGTRLTVL.

A single count supports this clone. This chain links TRBV5-1 with TRBJ1-4; D may be TRBD1 (5 bases). Trimming pared 4 bases from V and 0 bases from J, leaving 10 bases between. This CDR3 spans 15 amino acids. Looked up from germline, CDR1 is SGHRS and CDR2 is YFSETQ. CDR3 coding DNA: TGCGCCAGCAGCAGGCAGGGCACAACTAATGAAAAACTGTTTTTT. Translating it yields CASSRQGTTNEKLFF.

The chain joins TRBV3-1 (or the pseudogene TRBV3-2) to TRBJ2-1; D uncertain. The CDR3 is 15 amino acids. V was trimmed by 4 bases and J by 1 base, leaving 11 bases between them. Per germline, CDR1 LGHDT and CDR2 YNNKEL (reference sequence). The CDR3 protein is CASSRIAGSYNEQFF. In DNA form, the CDR3 reads TGTGCCAGCAGCCGCATCGCAGGTTCCTACAATGAGCAGTTCTTC.

The chain recombines TRBV5-1 with TRBJ1-4; TRBD1 matches 7 bases. The CDR3 length is 14 residues. Germline assignment: CDR1 SGHRS and CDR2 YFSETQ. With 4 bases clipped from V and 8 bases from J, the junction kept 8 bases outside the gene matches. In nucleotides, the CDR3 is TGCGCCAGCAGCCAAGGACAGGAGGGGGAAAAACTGTTTTTT. Residues: CASSQGQEGEKLFF.

The rearrangement links TRBV15 to TRBJ2-3, with TRBD1 matching over 10 bases. CDR1 is LNHNV and CDR2 is YYDKDF in the germline V gene (reference sequence). V trimming: 1 base; J trimming: 5 bases; junction bases outside the gene matches: 6. This CDR3 has 16 residues. The CDR3 DNA reads TGTGCCACCAGCAGAGTCACCGGGACAGGGGTAGATACGCAGTATTTT. This translates into CATSRVTGTGVDTQYF.

The chain combines TRBV19 with TRBJ1-5; tentative D call: TRBD1 (5 bases). The germline V gene encodes CDR1 LNHDA and CDR2 SQIVND (reference sequence). The CDR3 is made up of 17 amino acids. V was clipped by 0 bases and J by 4 bases, with 16 bases between them. The CDR3 is CASSIEIGAVSNQPQHF. CDR3 nucleotide sequence: TGTGCCAGTAGTATAGAGATTGGGGCAGTTAGTAATCAGCCCCAGCATTTT.

The chain has TRBV7-9 and TRBJ2-7, with 7 bases lining up with TRBD1. V dropped 4 bases and J dropped 3; count of bases not matched to a gene: 6. Germline V gene sequence: CDR1 SEHNR, CDR2 FQNEAQ (reference sequence). The CDR3 extends over 14 amino acids. This CDR3 is CASSSRQGYYEQYF. In nucleotides, the CDR3 is TGTGCCAGCAGCTCAAGACAGGGATACTACGAGCAGTACTTC.

CDR3 DNA: TGTGCCAGCAGTTTACAGGGGTTCACAGATACGCAGTATTTT. Its protein product is CASSLQGFTDTQYF. This sequence joins TRBV2 and TRBJ2-3, with 7 bases that match TRBD1. This CDR3 is built from 14 residues. CDR1 is SNHLY and CDR2 is FYNNEI in the germline V gene. Trimming cost V 5 bases and J 2 bases; bases outside gene matches: 4.

The chain has TRBV2 and TRBJ2-1, with 10 nucleotides matching TRBD1. J lost 8 bases, V lost 8 bases, and 6 bases had no gene match. Per germline, CDR1 SNHLY and CDR2 FYNNEI. The CDR3 length is 13 residues. In nucleotides, the CDR3 is TGTGCCAGCGATCGACAGGGGGCTTATGAGCAGTTCTTC. This gives the protein CASDRQGAYEQFF.

V is TRBV15 and J is TRBJ1-2; TRBD1 matches 8 bases. Germline CDR1 LNHNV, CDR2 YYDKDF (reference sequence). The length of the CDR3 is 14 residues. The junction had 9 bases not matched to a gene; V was cut back by 5 bases and J by 7 bases. CDR3 nucleotide sequence: TGTGCCACCAGCCCCGACAGGGGACTTGGTGGCTACACCTTC. Its protein product is CATSPDRGLGGYTF.

This clone was observed once. Here the CDR3 reads CSVEGSFTGELFF. In DNA, the CDR3 is TGCAGCGTTGAAGGTAGCTTTACCGGGGAGCTGTTTTTT. The chain employs TRBV29-1 and TRBJ2-2; D not certain. From germline, CDR1 is SQVTM and CDR2 ANQGSEA. This CDR3 comprises 13 residues. Trimming shortened V by 1 base and J by 5 bases, and 8 bases separated the two germline ends.

The chain joins TRBV19 to TRBJ2-5; 7 bases fit TRBD1. The CDR3 contains 12 residues. Germline V gives CDR1 LNHDA, CDR2 SQIVND (reference sequence). The ends lost 5 bases at V and 5 bases at J; junction bases unmatched: 2. Here the CDR3 reads CASSPQGETQYF. The DNA of the CDR3 is TGTGCCAGTAGTCCACAGGGGGAGACCCAGTACTTC. Filled out from reference TRBV19 and TRBJ2-5, the complete variable domain reads DGGITQSPKYLFRKEGQNVTLSCEQNLNHDAMYWYRQDPGQGLRLIYYSQIVNDFQKGDIAEGYSVSREKKESFPLTVTSAQKNPTAFYLCASSPQGETQYFGPGTRLLVL.

The rearrangement joins TRBV27 to TRBJ1-2, with D possibly matching TRBD1 (5 bases). V lost 3 bases, J lost 5 bases, and 10 bases lay in between. Germline-derived CDR1 and CDR2 are MNHEY and SMNVEV (reference sequence). The CDR3 consists of 13 residues. This chain's CDR3 is CASSFGHSYGYTF. CDR3 in DNA: TGTGCCAGCAGTTTTGGACATAGTTATGGCTACACCTTC.

The V gene is TRBV27, the J gene TRBJ2-1; D may be TRBD2 (7 bases). The germline gives CDR1 MNHEY, CDR2 SMNVEV (reference sequence). CDR3 size: 17 residues. V was trimmed by 0 bases and J by 8 bases, leaving 20 bases between them. The CDR3 reads CASSLSSRGAVGDEQFF. The DNA of the CDR3 is TGTGCCAGCAGTTTATCGTCCCGGGGGGCGGTTGGCGATGAGCAGTTCTTC.

Here the CDR3 reads CASSQDMGFAYNEQFF. In DNA, the CDR3 is TGCGCCAGCAGCCAAGATATGGGCTTTGCATACAATGAGCAGTTCTTC. The chain recombines TRBV4-1 with TRBJ2-1; D is undetermined. Trimming cost V 0 bases and J 4 bases, with 13 bases left between them. Germline CDR1 MGHRA, CDR2 YSYEKL. This CDR3 has 16 amino acids.

The chain couples TRBV4-2 to TRBJ2-7; 9 bases are shared with TRBD1. CDR1 and CDR2 (germline): LGHNA, YNFKEQ. V dropped 5 bases and J dropped 3; count of bases not matched to a gene: 8. CDR3 length: 15 residues. The chain's CDR3 is CASSLTGGDFYEQYF. For the CDR3, the DNA is TGTGCCAGCAGCTTAACAGGGGGCGATTTCTACGAGCAGTACTTC.

This chain connects TRBV25-1 to TRBJ2-4; maybe TRBD1 (6 bases). The germline V gene encodes CDR1 MGHDK and CDR2 SYGVNS. The V and J ends lost 5 bases and 1 base respectively, with 12 bases between them. The CDR3 is 15 amino acids. The CDR3 DNA reads as TGTGCCAGCAGTCCTTCAGGGGTGGCCAAAAACATTCAGTACTTC. Amino acid sequence: CASSPSGVAKNIQYF. The full variable domain, with the rest looked up from reference TRBV25-1 and TRBJ2-4, is EADIYQTPRYLVIGTGKKITLECSQTMGHDKMYWYQQDPGMELHLIHYSYGVNSTEKGDLSSESTVSRIRTEHFPLTLESARPSHTSQYLCASSPSGVAKNIQYFGAGTRLSVL.

This clone has only one observation. This chain links TRBV6-5 with TRBJ2-1; perhaps TRBD2 as D (5 bases). Trimming took off 8 bases at V and 4 bases at J, with 12 bases between the two ends. This CDR3 comprises 13 residues. The germline CDR1 and CDR2 sequences are MNHEY and SVGAGI. The CDR3: CASPPGGYNEQFF. CDR3 sequence (DNA): TGTGCCAGCCCGCCTGGCGGGTACAATGAGCAGTTCTTC.

The chain combines TRBV30 with TRBJ1-1; TRBD1 might be the D (5 bases). Trimming stripped 4 bases from V and 0 bases from J, with 15 bases between. The germline CDR1 and CDR2 sequences are GTSNPN and SVGIG (reference sequence). The CDR3 has 15 residues. DNA of the CDR3: TGTGCCTGGACTCGATTTACAGGTTTGAACACTGAAGCTTTCTTT. Translation: CAWTRFTGLNTEAFF.

The sample holds one count of this clone. V is TRBV3-1 (or the pseudogene TRBV3-2) and J is TRBJ2-7; TRBD2 might be the D (5 bases). Between the trimmed V and J ends, which lost 4 bases and 1 base, there was a span of 8 bases. Germline CDR1 LGHDT, CDR2 YNNKEL (reference sequence). CDR3 length equals 13 residues. CDR3 DNA sequence: TGTGCCAGCAGCCCGGAGGTATCCTACGAGCAGTACTTC. Its translation is CASSPEVSYEQYF.

This clone came up a few times. This sequence joins TRBV6-5 and TRBJ2-2; 9 bases match TRBD1. This CDR3 contains 12 residues. Trimming cost V 6 bases and J 9 bases; bases outside gene matches: 2. The V gene's germline CDR1 is MNHEY and CDR2 SVGAGI. CDR3 nucleotide sequence: TGTGCCAGCAGACAGGGGGCACGGGAGCTGTTTTTT. Protein sequence: CASRQGARELFF.

V gene TRBV25-1 combines with J gene TRBJ1-1, with 7 bases that match TRBD1. Trimming cost V 6 bases and J 7 bases; bases outside gene matches: 20. Germline CDR1 is MGHDK and CDR2 is SYGVNS. The CDR3 has 17 residues. The CDR3 DNA follows: TGTGCCAGCAGCTACGATCCTCTGACAGGGTCAAAGTTTGAAGCTTTCTTT. Translation: CASSYDPLTGSKFEAFF.

The rearrangement uses TRBV7-9 and TRBJ2-3; 8 bases agree with TRBD1. The V gene end was trimmed by 3 bases and the J gene end by 1 base; junction bases not matched to a gene: 3. Germline-derived CDR1 and CDR2 are SEHNR and FQNEAQ (reference sequence). CDR3 length: 15 amino acids. The chain's CDR3 is CASSLLTGGTDTQYF. The CDR3 DNA sequence: TGTGCCAGCAGCTTGCTGACAGGGGGCACAGATACGCAGTATTTT.

CDR3 sequence: CASSLEGGTSGNNEQFF. The CDR3 DNA reads as TGTGCCAGCAGCTTAGAGGGTGGGACTAGCGGTAACAATGAGCAGTTCTTC. V is TRBV11-2 and J is TRBJ2-1, with 11 bases aligning to TRBD2. V dropped 0 bases and J dropped 5; count of bases not matched to a gene: 6. Germline values: CDR1 SGHAT, CDR2 FQNNGV. The CDR3 contains 17 residues.

This rearrangement joins TRBV9 to TRBJ1-1; maybe TRBD1 (5 bases). The length of the CDR3 is 14 residues. Deletions cut 3 bases from V and 1 base from J, with 10 bases between. The germline V gene has CDR1 SGDLS and CDR2 YYNGEE. CDR3 loop: CASSADDRNTEAFF. For the CDR3, the DNA is TGTGCCAGCAGCGCTGACGACAGGAACACTGAAGCTTTCTTT.

This rearrangement joins TRBV3-1 (or the pseudogene TRBV3-2) to TRBJ2-7; 7 bases align to TRBD2. V lost 1 base to trimming and J lost 5 bases; unmatched junction nucleotides: 8. From germline, CDR1 is LGHDT and CDR2 YNNKEL (reference sequence). This CDR3 has 15 amino acids. This chain's CDR3 is CASSQVPGLSNEQYF. The CDR3 nucleotides read TGTGCCAGCAGCCAAGTGCCGGGACTATCGAACGAGCAGTACTTC.

This sequence joins TRBV12-3 or TRBV12-4 and TRBJ2-1; D unresolved. V was shortened by 5 bases and J by 6 bases, with 8 bases between the two germline ends. This CDR3 is 12 amino acids long. CDR3 nucleotide sequence: TGTGCCAGCAGTGACAACGTCAATGAGCAGTTCTTC. Encoded protein: CASSDNVNEQFF.

V and J are TRBV11-2 and TRBJ1-1; possible D gene TRBD1, 6 bases. Germline loops: CDR1 SGHAT, CDR2 FQNNGV. This CDR3 contains 16 residues. Trimming left V 5 bases short and J 2 bases short, with 18 bases between. The CDR3 DNA reads as TGTGCCAGCAGCATCATCACCCGGGGGGGCAACACTGAAGCTTTCTTT. Protein sequence: CASSIITRGGNTEAFF.

V gene TRBV5-6 combines with J gene TRBJ2-7; D possibly corresponds to TRBD2 (6 bases). The germline CDR1 and CDR2 sequences are SGHDT and YYEEEE. The CDR3 totals 12 residues. V was clipped by 3 bases and J by 5 bases, with 9 bases between them. In nucleotides, the CDR3 is TGTGCCAGCAGCTCCCTAGCGCACGAGCAGTACTTC. Translating it yields CASSSLAHEQYF.

In this sample, this clone turned up once. The rearrangement links TRBV27 to TRBJ1-1, with 7 bases matching TRBD1. Germline loops: CDR1 MNHEY, CDR2 SMNVEV (reference sequence). This CDR3 contains 13 residues. J lost 6 bases, V lost 5 bases, and 6 bases had no gene match. The CDR3 DNA follows: TGTGCCAGCAGTAACCACAGGGGTTCTGAAGCTTTCTTT. As protein: CASSNHRGSEAFF.

The chain couples TRBV5-4 to TRBJ2-3, with D unresolved. The germline CDR1 and CDR2 sequences are SGHNT and YYREEE (reference sequence). Trimming left V 1 base short and J 6 bases short, with 6 bases between. The CDR3 has 12 amino acids. Here the CDR3 DNA reads TGTGCCAGCAGCTTGAATGGCGATACGCAGTATTTT. It encodes CASSLNGDTQYF. Full variable domain (outside the CDR3, taken from reference TRBV5-4 and TRBJ2-3): ETGVTQSPTHLIKTRGQQVTLRCSSQSGHNTVSWYQQALGQGPQFIFQYYREEENGRGNFPPRFSGLQFPNYSSELNVNALELDDSALYLCASSLNGDTQYFGPGTRLTVL.